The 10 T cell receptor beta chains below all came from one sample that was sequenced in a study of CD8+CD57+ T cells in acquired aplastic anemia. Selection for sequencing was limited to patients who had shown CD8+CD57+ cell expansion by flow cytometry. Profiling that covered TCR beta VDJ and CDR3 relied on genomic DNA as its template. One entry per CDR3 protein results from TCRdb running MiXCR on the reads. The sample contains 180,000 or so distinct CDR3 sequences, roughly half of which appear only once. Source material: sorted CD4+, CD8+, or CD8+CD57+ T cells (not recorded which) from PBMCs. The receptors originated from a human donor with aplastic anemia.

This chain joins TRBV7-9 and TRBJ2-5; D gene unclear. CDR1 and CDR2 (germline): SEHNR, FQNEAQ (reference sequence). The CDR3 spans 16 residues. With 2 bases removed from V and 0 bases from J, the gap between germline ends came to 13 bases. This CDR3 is CASSLLWARNQETQYF. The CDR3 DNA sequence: TGTGCCAGCAGCTTATTATGGGCCCGAAACCAAGAGACCCAGTACTTC.

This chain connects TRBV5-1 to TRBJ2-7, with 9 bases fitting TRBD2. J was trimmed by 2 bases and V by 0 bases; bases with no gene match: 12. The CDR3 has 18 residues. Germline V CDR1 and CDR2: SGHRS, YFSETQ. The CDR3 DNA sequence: TGCGCCAGCAGCTTGGCGAAGGGGAGCGGGAGGTACCCCTACGAGCAGTACTTC. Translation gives CASSLAKGSGRYPYEQYF.

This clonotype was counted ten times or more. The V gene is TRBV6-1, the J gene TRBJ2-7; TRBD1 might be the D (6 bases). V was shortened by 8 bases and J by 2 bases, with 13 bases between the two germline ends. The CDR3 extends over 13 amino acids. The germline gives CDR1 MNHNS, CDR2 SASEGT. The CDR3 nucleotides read TGTGCCAGCGGTGGACAGTCCGCCTACGAGCAGTACTTC. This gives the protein CASGGQSAYEQYF.

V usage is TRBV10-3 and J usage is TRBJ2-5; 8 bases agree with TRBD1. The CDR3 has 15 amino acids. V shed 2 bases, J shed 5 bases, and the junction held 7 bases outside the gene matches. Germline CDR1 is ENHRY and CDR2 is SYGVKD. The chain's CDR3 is CAISEGQGAKETQYF. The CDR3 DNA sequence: TGTGCCATCAGTGAGGGGCAGGGGGCTAAGGAGACCCAGTACTTC.

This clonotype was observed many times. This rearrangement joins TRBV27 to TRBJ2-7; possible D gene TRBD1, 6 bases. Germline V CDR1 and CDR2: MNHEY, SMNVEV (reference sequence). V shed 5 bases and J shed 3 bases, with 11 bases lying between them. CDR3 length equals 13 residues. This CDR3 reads CASSPDRRYEQYF. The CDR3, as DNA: TGTGCCAGCAGTCCAGACAGGCGCTACGAGCAGTACTTC.

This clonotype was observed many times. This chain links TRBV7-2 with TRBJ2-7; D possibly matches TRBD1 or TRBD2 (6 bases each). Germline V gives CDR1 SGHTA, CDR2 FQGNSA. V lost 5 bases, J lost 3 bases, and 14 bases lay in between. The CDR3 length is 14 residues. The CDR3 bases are TGTGCCAGCAGCCTTTCACAGGGAGGCTACGAGCAGTACTTC. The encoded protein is CASSLSQGGYEQYF.

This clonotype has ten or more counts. CDR3 in DNA: TGCGCCAGCAGCTTGGGGAGCCGGGACAGGCGATCCTACGAGCAGTACTTC. Translating it yields CASSLGSRDRRSYEQYF. This chain uses TRBV5-1 with TRBJ2-7; TRBD1 matches at 8 bases. Trimming cost V 0 bases and J 1 base; bases outside gene matches: 9. Germline V gene lookup returns CDR1 SGHRS and CDR2 YFSETQ. This CDR3 is built from 17 residues.

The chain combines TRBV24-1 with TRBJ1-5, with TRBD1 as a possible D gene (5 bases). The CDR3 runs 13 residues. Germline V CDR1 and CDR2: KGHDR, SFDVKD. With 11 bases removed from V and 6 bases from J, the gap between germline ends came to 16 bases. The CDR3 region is CASSRDGGQPQHF. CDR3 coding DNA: TGTGCCAGCAGCCGGGACGGTGGTCAGCCCCAGCATTTT.

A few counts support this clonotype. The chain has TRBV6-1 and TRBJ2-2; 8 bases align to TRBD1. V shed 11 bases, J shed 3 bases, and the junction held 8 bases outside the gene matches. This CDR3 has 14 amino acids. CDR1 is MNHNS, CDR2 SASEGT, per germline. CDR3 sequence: CAGQGQAYTGELFF. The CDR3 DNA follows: TGTGCCGGCCAGGGACAGGCCTACACCGGGGAGCTGTTTTTT.

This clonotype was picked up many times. The CDR3 DNA is TGTGCCAGCAGCTTCGGACAGGCAAGTGGCTACACCTTC. Translated: CASSFGQASGYTF. The chain carries TRBV11-2 and TRBJ1-2; 7 nucleotides match TRBD1. J was trimmed by 7 bases and V by 3 bases; bases with no gene match: 5. The germline V gene has CDR1 SGHAT and CDR2 FQNNGV. The CDR3 covers 13 residues.